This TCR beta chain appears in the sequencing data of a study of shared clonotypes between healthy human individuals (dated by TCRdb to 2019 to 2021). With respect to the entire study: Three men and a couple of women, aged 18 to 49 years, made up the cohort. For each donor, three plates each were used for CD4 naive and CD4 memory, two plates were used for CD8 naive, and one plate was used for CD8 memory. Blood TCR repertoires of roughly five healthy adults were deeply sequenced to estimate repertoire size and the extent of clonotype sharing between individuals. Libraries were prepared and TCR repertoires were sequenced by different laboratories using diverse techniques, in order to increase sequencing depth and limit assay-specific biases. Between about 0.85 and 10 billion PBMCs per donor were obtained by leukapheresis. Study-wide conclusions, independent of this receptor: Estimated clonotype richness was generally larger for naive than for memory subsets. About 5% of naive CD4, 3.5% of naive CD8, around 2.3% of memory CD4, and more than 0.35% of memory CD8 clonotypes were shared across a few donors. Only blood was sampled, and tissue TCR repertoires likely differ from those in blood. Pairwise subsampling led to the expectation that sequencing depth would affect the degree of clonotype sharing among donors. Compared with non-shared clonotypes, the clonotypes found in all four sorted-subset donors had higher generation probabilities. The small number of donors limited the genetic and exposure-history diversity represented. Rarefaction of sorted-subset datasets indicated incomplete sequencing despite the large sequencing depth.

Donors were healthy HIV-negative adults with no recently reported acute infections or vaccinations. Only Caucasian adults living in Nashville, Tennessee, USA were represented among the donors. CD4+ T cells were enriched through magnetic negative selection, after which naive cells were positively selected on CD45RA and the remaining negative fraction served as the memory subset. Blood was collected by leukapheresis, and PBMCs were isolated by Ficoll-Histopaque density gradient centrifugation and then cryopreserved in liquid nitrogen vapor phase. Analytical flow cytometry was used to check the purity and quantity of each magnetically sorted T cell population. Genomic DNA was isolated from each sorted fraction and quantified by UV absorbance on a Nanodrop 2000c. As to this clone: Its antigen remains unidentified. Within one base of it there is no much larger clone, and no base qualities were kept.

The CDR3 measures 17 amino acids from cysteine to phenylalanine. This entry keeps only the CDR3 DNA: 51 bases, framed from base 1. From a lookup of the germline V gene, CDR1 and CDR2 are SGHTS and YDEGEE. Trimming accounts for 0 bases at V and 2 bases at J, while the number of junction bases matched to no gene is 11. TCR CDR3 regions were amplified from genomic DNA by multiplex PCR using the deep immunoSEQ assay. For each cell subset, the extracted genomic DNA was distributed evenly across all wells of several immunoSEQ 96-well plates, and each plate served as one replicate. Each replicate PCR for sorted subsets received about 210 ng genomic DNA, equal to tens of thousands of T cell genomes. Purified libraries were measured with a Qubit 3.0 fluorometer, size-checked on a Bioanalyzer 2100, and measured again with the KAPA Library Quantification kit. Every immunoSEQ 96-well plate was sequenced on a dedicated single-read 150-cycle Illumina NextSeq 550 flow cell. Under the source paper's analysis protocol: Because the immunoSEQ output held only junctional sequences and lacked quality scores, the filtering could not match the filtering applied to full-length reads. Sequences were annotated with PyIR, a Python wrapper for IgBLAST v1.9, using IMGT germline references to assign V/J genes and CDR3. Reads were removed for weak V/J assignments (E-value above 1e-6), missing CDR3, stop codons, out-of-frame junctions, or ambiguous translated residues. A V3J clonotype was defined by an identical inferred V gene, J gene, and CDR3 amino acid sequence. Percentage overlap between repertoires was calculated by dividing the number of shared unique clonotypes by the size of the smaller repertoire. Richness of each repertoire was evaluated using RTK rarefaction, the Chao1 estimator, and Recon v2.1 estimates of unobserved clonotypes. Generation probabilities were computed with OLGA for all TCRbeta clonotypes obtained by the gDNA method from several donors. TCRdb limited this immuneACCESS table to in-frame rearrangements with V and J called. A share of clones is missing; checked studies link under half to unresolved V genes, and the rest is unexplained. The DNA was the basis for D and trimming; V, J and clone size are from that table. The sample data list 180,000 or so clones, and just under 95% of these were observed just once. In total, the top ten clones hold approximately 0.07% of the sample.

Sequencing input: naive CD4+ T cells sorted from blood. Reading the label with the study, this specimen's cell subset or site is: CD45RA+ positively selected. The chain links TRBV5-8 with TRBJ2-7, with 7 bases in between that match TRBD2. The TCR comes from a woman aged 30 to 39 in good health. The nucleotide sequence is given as TGTGCCAGCAGCTTGGCAGGGTTAGGCGGGAGTCCCTACGAGCAGTACTTC. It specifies CASSLAGLGGSPYEQYF.